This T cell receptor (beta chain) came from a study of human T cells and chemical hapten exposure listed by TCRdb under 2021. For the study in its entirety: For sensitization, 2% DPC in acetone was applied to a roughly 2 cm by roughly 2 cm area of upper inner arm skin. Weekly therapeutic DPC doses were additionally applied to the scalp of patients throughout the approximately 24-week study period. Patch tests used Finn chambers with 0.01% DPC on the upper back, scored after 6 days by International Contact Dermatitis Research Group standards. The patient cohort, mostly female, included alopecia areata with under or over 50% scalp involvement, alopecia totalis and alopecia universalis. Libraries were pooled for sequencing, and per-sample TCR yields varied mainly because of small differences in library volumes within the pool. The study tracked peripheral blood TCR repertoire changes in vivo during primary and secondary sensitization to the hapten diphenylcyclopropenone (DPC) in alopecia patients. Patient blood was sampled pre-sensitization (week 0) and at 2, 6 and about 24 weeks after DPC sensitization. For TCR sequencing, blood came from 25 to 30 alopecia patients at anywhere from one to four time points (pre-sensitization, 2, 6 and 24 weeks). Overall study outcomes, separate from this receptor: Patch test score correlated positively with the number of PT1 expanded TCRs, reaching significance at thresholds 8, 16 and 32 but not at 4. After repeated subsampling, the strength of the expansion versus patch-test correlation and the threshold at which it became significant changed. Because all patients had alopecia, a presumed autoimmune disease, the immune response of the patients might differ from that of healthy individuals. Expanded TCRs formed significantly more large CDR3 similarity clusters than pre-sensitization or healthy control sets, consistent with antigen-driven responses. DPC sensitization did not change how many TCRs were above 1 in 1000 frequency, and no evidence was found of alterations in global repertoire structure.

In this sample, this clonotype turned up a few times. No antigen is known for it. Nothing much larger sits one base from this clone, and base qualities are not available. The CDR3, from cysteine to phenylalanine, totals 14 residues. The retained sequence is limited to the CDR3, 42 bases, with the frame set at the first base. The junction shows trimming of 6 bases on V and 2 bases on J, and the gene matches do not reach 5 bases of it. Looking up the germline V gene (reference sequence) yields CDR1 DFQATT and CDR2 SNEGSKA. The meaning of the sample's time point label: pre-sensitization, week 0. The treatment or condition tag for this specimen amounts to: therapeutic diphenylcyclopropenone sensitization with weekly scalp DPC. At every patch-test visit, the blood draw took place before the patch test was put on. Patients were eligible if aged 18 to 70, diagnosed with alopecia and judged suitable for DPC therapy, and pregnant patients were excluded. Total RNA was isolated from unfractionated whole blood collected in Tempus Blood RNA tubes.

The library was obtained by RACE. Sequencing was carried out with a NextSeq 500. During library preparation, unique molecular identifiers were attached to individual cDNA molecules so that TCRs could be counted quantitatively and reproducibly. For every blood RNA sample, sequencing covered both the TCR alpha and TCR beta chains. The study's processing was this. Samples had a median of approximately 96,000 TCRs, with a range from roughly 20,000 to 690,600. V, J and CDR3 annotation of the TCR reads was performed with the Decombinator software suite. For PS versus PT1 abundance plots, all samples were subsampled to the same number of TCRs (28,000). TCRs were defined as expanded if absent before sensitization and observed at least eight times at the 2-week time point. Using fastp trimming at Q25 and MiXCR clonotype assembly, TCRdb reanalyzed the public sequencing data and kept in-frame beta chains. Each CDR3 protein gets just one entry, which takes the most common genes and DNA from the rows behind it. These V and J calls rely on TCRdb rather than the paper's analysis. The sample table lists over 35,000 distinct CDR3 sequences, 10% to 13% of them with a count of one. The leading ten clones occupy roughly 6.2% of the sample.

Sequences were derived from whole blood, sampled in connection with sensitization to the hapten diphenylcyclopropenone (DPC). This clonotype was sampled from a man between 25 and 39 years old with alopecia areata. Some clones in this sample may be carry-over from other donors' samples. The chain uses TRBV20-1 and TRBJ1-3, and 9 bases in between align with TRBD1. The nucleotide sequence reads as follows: TGCAGTGCAGAGACAGGGGGTGCTGGAAACACCATATATTTT. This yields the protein CSAETGGAGNTIYF.